This paragraph reports one T cell receptor beta chain. Authors' analysis steps: Estimated nucleated cell counts came from reference gene primer amplification. Sequencing used immunoSEQ multiplex PCR; TCRdb keeps in-frame clones, though not all of them. From that table come the V and J calls and clone size; the DNA was used to work out D and trimming. Altogether about 100,000 clones are present, around 92% being singletons, with the ten largest covering roughly 4.6%. The data derive from a study of blood T cell repertoires in COVID-19. Study-level information: COVID-19 samples, acute and convalescent, were from the United States, Italy and Spain.

Sequenced input: peripheral blood. The receptor's source is a man aged 40-49 years with active or convalescent COVID-19.

CDR3 residues: CASSDPGLAGTNEQFF. The CDR3 DNA reads as TGTGCCAGCAGTGATCCCGGACTAGCGGGAACAAATGAGCAGTTCTTC. The chain combines TRBV9 with TRBJ2-1; 12 nucleotides line up with TRBD2. The CDR3 sequence is 16 residues long. Germline trimming cut 5 bases from V and 7 bases from J; bases unmatched to any gene: 10. Germline CDR1 reads SGDLS; CDR2 reads YYNGEE. Drawing the rest from reference TRBV9 and TRBJ2-1, the complete variable domain is DSGVTQTPKHLITATGQRVTLRCSPRSGDLSVYWYQQSLDQGLQFLIQYYNGEERAKGNILERFSAQQFPDLHSELNLSSLELGDSALYFCASSDPGLAGTNEQFFGPGTRLTVL.